This T cell receptor beta chain derives from a study of T cells after posttransplantation cyclophosphamide. Germline V gene lookup returns CDR1 SGHDT and CDR2 YYEEEE. The CDR3 is made up of 16 amino acids. V was clipped by 0 bases and J by 3 bases, with 15 bases between them. Sequencing was performed with immunoSEQ multiplex PCR; in TCRdb, only in-frame clones are kept and a portion is missing. The repertoire consists of under 15,000 clones, with around 80% occurring once and the leading ten covering over 3.5%. Control samples came 1 year after myeloablative marrow transplants with methotrexate plus calcineurin inhibitor.

Sequenced here: PBMCs, sampled 350 to 400 days after allogeneic stem cell transplant with calcineurin inhibitor and methotrexate. V and J are TRBV5-6 and TRBJ1-2; weak D call: TRBD1 (5 bases). The sequence derives from a young adult male patient who received an allogeneic stem cell transplant from an unrelated donor, was CMV-positive, and had acute GVHD only. Part of the T cell pool may stem from the graft donor. The CDR3 region is CASSLEGERPDYGYTF. As DNA, the CDR3 is TGTGCCAGCAGCTTGGAAGGGGAAAGACCGGACTATGGCTACACCTTC.